Listed here is a single T cell receptor (beta chain). Its antigen is not known. This entry comes from a study of T cells expressing NK-cell markers. Whole-study context: Sorted CD3+CD56-NKG2C+, CD3+CD56+NKG2C- and CD3+CD56+NKG2C+ T cells were the source of the TCR beta repertoires. Broader study findings: NKG2C+ dominant clonotype frequencies in five or six donors were roughly 1.0-7.5% of CD8+ T cells.

TCRdb re-called the 5' RACE reads and gives one entry per CDR3 protein, without DNA. This sample's table reports 300,000 to 450,000 distinct CDR3 sequences. The CDR3 runs to 16 residues. This clonotype was sampled from a man aged 18 to 69 in good health. This chain links TRBV12-3 or TRBV12-4 with TRBJ2-3; TCRdb indicates TRBD1, and absent DNA this call remains unverified. Sequenced: blood T cells: a sorted CD56 or NKG2C T cell subset, CD4+ or CD8+ T cells, or bulk PBMC T cells (not recorded which). This CDR3 is CASSPSGGRATDTQYF.